These T cell receptor beta chains were read from a single sample in a study of blood T cell repertoires in COVID-19. Sequencing used immunoSEQ multiplex PCR; TCRdb keeps in-frame clones, though not all of them. The data hold roughly 240,000 clones, with more than 85% observed a single time. Sample: peripheral blood. These receptors were taken from a man between 18 and 35 years old with active or convalescent COVID-19. The CDR3 runs from the conserved cysteine through the conserved F or W. The order of the fields is CDR3 length, J gene, clone size, V gene, D gene, CDR3 DNA, CDR3 protein. A D gene is named only where the DNA matches it firmly. Size values are once, few and many counts, or a class for expanded clones, and some rows have none.

CDR3 length: 16; J gene: TRBJ1-5; clone size: NA; V gene: TRBV7-2; D gene: NA; CDR3 DNA: TGTGCCAGCAGCCCGGGAGGGGTGTTGGACAATCAGCCCCAGCATTTT; CDR3 protein: CASSPGGVLDNQPQHF
CDR3 length: 13; J gene: TRBJ2-5; clone size: NA; V gene: TRBV3-1/TRBV3-2; D gene: NA; CDR3 DNA: TGTGCCAGCAGCCAAGGGGGCTCTGGGACCCAGTACTTC; CDR3 protein: CASSQGGSGTQYF
CDR3 length: 15; J gene: TRBJ1-1; clone size: few; V gene: TRBV19; D gene: TRBD1; CDR3 DNA: TGTGCCAGTAGTCGTATAGACAGGGATGTGGCTGAAGCTTTCTTT; CDR3 protein: CASSRIDRDVAEAFF
CDR3 length: 14; J gene: TRBJ2-2; clone size: NA; V gene: TRBV7-3; D gene: NA; CDR3 DNA: TGTGCCAGCAGCTTAATTTCAGGGCCCCGGGAGCTGTTTTTT; CDR3 protein: CASSLISGPRELFF
CDR3 length: 15; J gene: TRBJ2-7; clone size: NA; V gene: TRBV10-3; D gene: TRBD1; CDR3 DNA: TGTGCCATCAGTGCTCGTCGGGGGACAGGGAACGAGCAGTACTTC; CDR3 protein: CAISARRGTGNEQYF
CDR3 length: 12; J gene: TRBJ1-2; clone size: NA; V gene: TRBV29-1; D gene: NA; CDR3 DNA: TGCAGCGTTGAAGCGGGGAATTATGGCTACACCTTC; CDR3 protein: CSVEAGNYGYTF
CDR3 length: 12; J gene: TRBJ1-6; clone size: NA; V gene: TRBV19; D gene: NA; CDR3 DNA: TGTGCCAGTAGCGACAGAGATTCACCCCTCCACTTT; CDR3 protein: CASSDRDSPLHF
CDR3 length: 16; J gene: TRBJ2-5; clone size: NA; V gene: TRBV7-7; D gene: NA; CDR3 DNA: TGTGCCAGCAGTCGGGGGCTTGCGGGGGTTAAAGAGACCCAGTACTTC; CDR3 protein: CASSRGLAGVKETQYF
CDR3 length: 14; J gene: TRBJ1-2; clone size: NA; V gene: TRBV6-5; D gene: NA; CDR3 DNA: TGTGCCAGCAGTTACCAAGGGGATGCCTATGGCTACACCTTC; CDR3 protein: CASSYQGDAYGYTF
CDR3 length: 15; J gene: TRBJ1-5; clone size: once; V gene: TRBV19; D gene: NA; CDR3 DNA: TGTGCCAGTAGTATAGATCTAGATTCAGGGGTGCCCCAGCATTTT; CDR3 protein: CASSIDLDSGVPQHF
CDR3 length: 14; J gene: TRBJ2-5; clone size: once; V gene: TRBV6-5; D gene: TRBD1; CDR3 DNA: TGTGCCAGCAGCGTGACAGGGGTAGGGGAGACCCAGTACTTC; CDR3 protein: CASSVTGVGETQYF
CDR3 length: 11; J gene: TRBJ2-7; clone size: NA; V gene: TRBV7-9; D gene: NA; CDR3 DNA: TGTGCCAGCAGGACAGCCGGCGAGCAGTACTTC; CDR3 protein: CASRTAGEQYF
CDR3 length: 17; J gene: TRBJ2-6; clone size: NA; V gene: TRBV12-5; D gene: NA; CDR3 DNA: TGTGCTAGTGGTTGGGGTCTTCAGGGCACTGGGGCCAACGTCCTGACTTTC; CDR3 protein: CASGWGLQGTGANVLTF
CDR3 length: 14; J gene: TRBJ2-5; clone size: NA; V gene: TRBV18; D gene: NA; CDR3 DNA: TGTGCCAGCTCCTCAGGCCTGTACCAAGAGACCCAGTACTTC; CDR3 protein: CASSSGLYQETQYF
CDR3 length: 13; J gene: TRBJ1-1; clone size: NA; V gene: TRBV4-2; D gene: NA; CDR3 DNA: TGTGCCAGCAGCCATGGACAGACACCCGAAGCTTTCTTT; CDR3 protein: CASSHGQTPEAFF
CDR3 length: 15; J gene: TRBJ2-5; clone size: NA; V gene: TRBV7-2; D gene: TRBD1; CDR3 DNA: TGTGCCAGCAGCTTCAGGACAGGGGATTTAGAGACCCAGTACTTC; CDR3 protein: CASSFRTGDLETQYF
CDR3 length: 17; J gene: TRBJ1-5; clone size: NA; V gene: TRBV30; D gene: NA; CDR3 DNA: TGTGCCTGGAGTGTACGAGGGGGAGAAATTAGCAATCAGCCCCAGCATTTT; CDR3 protein: CAWSVRGGEISNQPQHF
CDR3 length: 15; J gene: TRBJ2-7; clone size: NA; V gene: TRBV7-6; D gene: TRBD1; CDR3 DNA: TGTGCCAGCAGCTTAGCCCCGGGACAGGGAGGCGAGCAGTACTTC; CDR3 protein: CASSLAPGQGGEQYF
CDR3 length: 17; J gene: TRBJ1-3; clone size: NA; V gene: TRBV18; D gene: TRBD1; CDR3 DNA: TGTGCCAGCTCTCCGGGACAGTTTCTCGATCTCGGAAACACCATATATTTT; CDR3 protein: CASSPGQFLDLGNTIYF
CDR3 length: 14; J gene: TRBJ1-5; clone size: NA; V gene: TRBV19; D gene: NA; CDR3 DNA: TGTGCCAGTAGTGGTACGGACTTCAATCAGCCCCAGCATTTT; CDR3 protein: CASSGTDFNQPQHF
CDR3 length: 17; J gene: TRBJ1-2; clone size: NA; V gene: TRBV28; D gene: NA; CDR3 DNA: TGTGCCAGCAGTTCGAGTGAGACAGGACTAGGCTACTATGGCTACACCTTC; CDR3 protein: CASSSSETGLGYYGYTF
CDR3 length: 13; J gene: TRBJ2-3; clone size: NA; V gene: TRBV11-2; D gene: NA; CDR3 DNA: TGTGCCAGCAGCTTAACCAGGGACAATACGCAGTATTTT; CDR3 protein: CASSLTRDNTQYF
CDR3 length: 16; J gene: TRBJ2-3; clone size: NA; V gene: TRBV19; D gene: NA; CDR3 DNA: TGTGCCAGTAGAGAGGAAGACCATCCCTACGCGTATACGCAGTATTTT; CDR3 protein: CASREEDHPYAYTQYF
CDR3 length: 13; J gene: TRBJ2-7; clone size: NA; V gene: TRBV7-9; D gene: TRBD1; CDR3 DNA: TGTGCCAGCAGCTTGGGACAGTTGGGGGAGCAGTACTTC; CDR3 protein: CASSLGQLGEQYF
CDR3 length: 13; J gene: TRBJ2-7; clone size: NA; V gene: TRBV9; D gene: NA; CDR3 DNA: TGTGCCAGCAGCGTAGACTTCTCCCACGAGCAGTACTTC; CDR3 protein: CASSVDFSHEQYF
CDR3 length: 13; J gene: TRBJ1-1; clone size: NA; V gene: TRBV2; D gene: NA; CDR3 DNA: TGTGCCAGCAGTGAATCCGGGAACACTGAAGCTTTCTTT; CDR3 protein: CASSESGNTEAFF
CDR3 length: 16; J gene: TRBJ1-4; clone size: NA; V gene: TRBV28; D gene: NA; CDR3 DNA: TGTGCCAGCAGTAACCCGGGAGCAGGGATCGGGGTGAAACTGTTTTTT; CDR3 protein: CASSNPGAGIGVKLFF
CDR3 length: 13; J gene: TRBJ2-1; clone size: NA; V gene: TRBV2; D gene: NA; CDR3 DNA: TGTGCCAGCAGTGATATTGCAGAAAATGAGCAGTTCTTC; CDR3 protein: CASSDIAENEQFF
CDR3 length: 17; J gene: TRBJ2-7; clone size: NA; V gene: TRBV3-1/TRBV3-2; D gene: TRBD2; CDR3 DNA: TGTGCCAGCAGCCATCTCCCTCGCGGGAGCGGAACCTACGAGCAGTACTTC; CDR3 protein: CASSHLPRGSGTYEQYF
CDR3 length: 13; J gene: TRBJ1-1; clone size: NA; V gene: TRBV19; D gene: NA; CDR3 DNA: TGTGCCAGTAGTCGGACCCTAAGGGAGGAAGCTTTCTTT; CDR3 protein: CASSRTLREEAFF
CDR3 length: 15; J gene: TRBJ1-2; clone size: NA; V gene: TRBV27; D gene: NA; CDR3 DNA: TGTGCCAGCAGTTCCCTCGTTCTCCAGGGGAACGGCTACACCTTC; CDR3 protein: CASSSLVLQGNGYTF
CDR3 length: 13; J gene: TRBJ2-1; clone size: NA; V gene: TRBV19; D gene: TRBD2; CDR3 DNA: TGTGCCAGTATGGGGAGGGCCTACAATGAGCAGTTCTTC; CDR3 protein: CASMGRAYNEQFF
CDR3 length: 14; J gene: TRBJ2-7; clone size: NA; V gene: TRBV7-9; D gene: TRBD2; CDR3 DNA: TGTGCCAGCAGCTTTACTAGCGGGAGTCTCGAGCAGTACTTC; CDR3 protein: CASSFTSGSLEQYF
CDR3 length: 13; J gene: TRBJ1-2; clone size: once; V gene: TRBV7-2; D gene: TRBD1; CDR3 DNA: TGTGCCAGCAGCTTAGGACAGGGATATGGCTACACCTTC; CDR3 protein: CASSLGQGYGYTF
CDR3 length: 16; J gene: TRBJ1-2; clone size: NA; V gene: TRBV4-1; D gene: NA; CDR3 DNA: TGCGCCAGCAGCCACCCCGCCAGGGTAGCTAACTATGGCTACACCTTC; CDR3 protein: CASSHPARVANYGYTF
CDR3 length: 12; J gene: TRBJ2-1; clone size: NA; V gene: TRBV7-2; D gene: NA; CDR3 DNA: TGTGCCAGCAGCTCAGTAGCCAATGAGCAGTTCTTC; CDR3 protein: CASSSVANEQFF
CDR3 length: 15; J gene: TRBJ2-7; clone size: NA; V gene: TRBV11-2; D gene: TRBD1; CDR3 DNA: TGTGCCAGCAGCTTTGGGACAGGGGCGACCTACGAGCAGTACTTC; CDR3 protein: CASSFGTGATYEQYF
CDR3 length: 16; J gene: TRBJ2-1; clone size: NA; V gene: TRBV3-1/TRBV3-2; D gene: TRBD2; CDR3 DNA: TGTGCCAGCAGCCAAGACAGCGGGGGGGTGGAAAATGAGCAGTTCTTC; CDR3 protein: CASSQDSGGVENEQFF
CDR3 length: 13; J gene: TRBJ1-1; clone size: NA; V gene: TRBV24-1; D gene: TRBD1; CDR3 DNA: TGTGCCACCTCTGGACAGGAGAACACTGAAGCTTTCTTT; CDR3 protein: CATSGQENTEAFF
CDR3 length: 16; J gene: TRBJ2-2; clone size: NA; V gene: TRBV7-9; D gene: NA; CDR3 DNA: TGTGCCAGCAGCTCCTTAGCCAATCGTTGGCCCGGGGAGCTGTTTTTT; CDR3 protein: CASSSLANRWPGELFF
CDR3 length: 15; J gene: TRBJ2-3; clone size: NA; V gene: TRBV30; D gene: NA; CDR3 DNA: TGTGCCTGGAGTGTCGAGGGAACGAGATGGGGTACGCAGTATTTT; CDR3 protein: CAWSVEGTRWGTQYF
CDR3 length: 16; J gene: TRBJ1-2; clone size: NA; V gene: TRBV9; D gene: NA; CDR3 DNA: TGTGCCAGCAGCGCTCTCCCGGGCTGGGGGGGTGGAGGCTACACCTTC; CDR3 protein: CASSALPGWGGGGYTF
CDR3 length: 21; J gene: TRBJ2-3; clone size: NA; V gene: TRBV6-2/TRBV6-3; D gene: TRBD2; CDR3 DNA: TGTGCCAGCAGTTTGAGTGGTTACGGGACTAGCGGAGGACGTAGCACAGATACGCAGTATTTT; CDR3 protein: CASSLSGYGTSGGRSTDTQYF
CDR3 length: 16; J gene: TRBJ2-1; clone size: NA; V gene: TRBV7-2; D gene: NA; CDR3 DNA: TGTGCCAGCAGACCTGGCGGGGTCTCACCCCACAATGAGCAGTTCTTC; CDR3 protein: CASRPGGVSPHNEQFF
CDR3 length: 15; J gene: TRBJ2-5; clone size: NA; V gene: TRBV7-9; D gene: NA; CDR3 DNA: TGTGCCAGCAGCTTAGAAGTGGGGCCACAAGAGACCCAGTACTTC; CDR3 protein: CASSLEVGPQETQYF
CDR3 length: 12; J gene: TRBJ2-7; clone size: NA; V gene: TRBV6-5; D gene: NA; CDR3 DNA: TGTGCCAGCACGGGAATTGCATACGAGCAGTACTTC; CDR3 protein: CASTGIAYEQYF
CDR3 length: 13; J gene: TRBJ2-1; clone size: NA; V gene: TRBV30; D gene: NA; CDR3 DNA: TGTGCCTGGAGAGGGCTAGCGATCAATGAGCAGTTCTTC; CDR3 protein: CAWRGLAINEQFF
CDR3 length: 15; J gene: TRBJ1-2; clone size: NA; V gene: TRBV6-5; D gene: NA; CDR3 DNA: TGTGCCAGCAGGACCAGCGTAGGTGCGTCTAATGGCTACACCTTC; CDR3 protein: CASRTSVGASNGYTF
CDR3 length: 15; J gene: TRBJ2-6; clone size: NA; V gene: TRBV18; D gene: NA; CDR3 DNA: TGTGCCAGCTCAAAACTTATTTCTGGGGCCAACGTCCTGACTTTC; CDR3 protein: CASSKLISGANVLTF
CDR3 length: 17; J gene: TRBJ2-2; clone size: once; V gene: TRBV25-1; D gene: NA; CDR3 DNA: TGTGCCAGCAGTGTTCTTGGGGTCTATTTAGAACACCGGGGAGCTGTTTTT; CDR3 protein: CASSVLGVYLEHRGAVF
CDR3 length: 12; J gene: TRBJ1-2; clone size: NA; V gene: TRBV28; D gene: NA; CDR3 DNA: TGTGCCAGCAGTATCTCGAGAGATGGCTACACCTTC; CDR3 protein: CASSISRDGYTF
CDR3 length: 16; J gene: TRBJ1-5; clone size: NA; V gene: TRBV6-4; D gene: NA; CDR3 DNA: TGTGCCAGCAGGCTCCTTGAGGCGGCATTCAATCAGCCCCAGCATTTT; CDR3 protein: CASRLLEAAFNQPQHF